These 9 T cell receptor beta chains were all obtained from the same sample, sequenced in a study of shared clonotypes between healthy human individuals (dated by TCRdb to 2018 to 2021). The method was the immunoSEQ multiplex PCR assay. As stored in TCRdb, this immuneACCESS dataset retains in-frame rearrangements with V and J assigned. A fraction of the clones does not appear; measured against another copy, unresolved V genes explain less than half of the discrepancy, and the remainder lacks a known reason. Across this sample there are about 480,000 clones, with 75% to 80% seen only once. About an eighth of the sample is taken by the ten largest. The sequenced sample was PBMCs. These receptors were taken from a woman aged 35 to 49 in good health. Some clones in this sample may be carry-over from other donors' samples.

The gene calls are TRBV28 and TRBJ2-2, with 11 positions matching TRBD2. Germline CDR1 and CDR2: MDHEN and SYDVKM. The CDR3 extends over 15 amino acids. V shed 4 bases, J shed 5 bases, and the junction held 3 bases outside the gene matches. The DNA for the CDR3 is TGTGCCAGCAGTTACCGACTAGCGGGAACCGGGGAGCTGTTTTTT. This gives the protein CASSYRLAGTGELFF.

This chain connects TRBV28 to TRBJ2-3; D gene unclear. CDR3 length: 15 residues. Germline loops: CDR1 MDHEN, CDR2 SYDVKM. The V end was cut by 6 bases, the J end by 5 bases, with 18 bases between. This chain's CDR3 is CASRGWGWYEDTQYF. As DNA, the CDR3 is TGTGCCAGCAGAGGATGGGGATGGTACGAAGATACGCAGTATTTT.

The chain uses TRBV6-1 and TRBJ1-1, with 9 bases that match TRBD1. The length of the CDR3 is 14 residues. With V trimmed by 6 bases and J by 5 bases, 7 bases remained unmatched. Germline CDR1 reads MNHNS; CDR2 reads SASEGT. DNA for the CDR3: TGTGCCAGCAGACCTCGGACAGGGGAAACTGAAGCTTTCTTT. Translating gives CASRPRTGETEAFF.

This clone was found a few times. CDR3 sequence reads: CASSQGFGENEKLFF. The CDR3, as DNA: TGCGCCAGCAGCCAAGGGTTTGGAGAAAATGAAAAACTGTTTTTT. This chain links TRBV4-1 with TRBJ1-4; D gene unclear. Germline CDR1 MGHRA, CDR2 YSYEKL. Trimming took off 1 base at V and 5 bases at J, with 11 bases between the two ends. The CDR3 length is 15 residues.

V is TRBV9 and J is TRBJ2-5; possible D gene TRBD2, 6 bases. Trimming stripped 4 bases from V and 5 bases from J, with 15 bases between. This CDR3 is 14 amino acids long. Per the germline V gene, CDR1 is SGDLS and CDR2 is YYNGEE. The DNA for the CDR3 is TGTGCCAGCAGCTCCCAAAAGGGAGGCGAGACCCAGTACTTC. It encodes CASSSQKGGETQYF.

The CDR3 spells CATSSGTRGNQPQHF. CDR3 bases: TGTGCCACCAGCAGCGGAACTCGGGGCAATCAGCCCCAGCATTTT. The chain recombines TRBV15 with TRBJ1-5; D not certain. The CDR3 has 15 amino acids. Trimming shortened V by 3 bases and J by 2 bases, and 11 bases separated the two germline ends. Germline V gene sequence: CDR1 LNHNV, CDR2 YYDKDF (reference sequence).

The chain is built from TRBV7-6 and TRBJ2-3, with unresolved D. Trimming shortened V by 1 base and J by 5 bases, and 13 bases separated the two germline ends. The CDR3 consists of 15 residues. Germline V CDR1 and CDR2: SGHVS, FNYEAQ. The CDR3 reads CASSLGAVLGDTQYF. The CDR3 DNA follows: TGTGCCAGCAGCTTAGGGGCCGTCCTAGGAGATACGCAGTATTTT.

The CDR3 loop reads CASSRSDFDSYEQYF. DNA of the CDR3: TGTGCCAGCAGTCGATCGGACTTCGACTCCTACGAGCAGTACTTC. The chain recombines TRBV28 with TRBJ2-7; a weak D match, TRBD2 (5 bases). CDR1 is MDHEN and CDR2 is SYDVKM in the germline V gene. This CDR3 is built from 15 residues. V lost 5 bases and J 0 bases, leaving 14 bases between the germline ends.

V is TRBV7-9 and J is TRBJ1-1; D is possibly TRBD1 (6 bases). Germline V gene lookup returns CDR1 SEHNR and CDR2 FQNEAQ (reference sequence). CDR3 length: 15 amino acids. V dropped 4 bases and J dropped 2 bases, with 14 bases sitting between them. CDR3 in amino acids: CASSSGAFTNTEAFF. The CDR3 DNA is TGTGCCAGCAGCTCAGGGGCCTTTACCAACACTGAAGCTTTCTTT.